This T cell receptor (beta chain) was documented in a study of blood T cell repertoires in COVID-19. Background on the study: Acute and convalescent COVID-19 samples came from the United States, Italy and Spain. Sources were T cells, B-cell-depleted T cells, or PBMCs; the material itself was cDNA or gDNA.

As processed by the authors: Counts of nucleated cells, estimated from reference gene primer amplification, were obtained. Sequenced by immunoSEQ multiplex PCR; TCRdb stores in-frame clones only, minus some. The D gene and trimming were derived from the DNA, and the V and J assignments and clone size from that table. The sample carries about 24,000 clones, 80% to 90% recorded once. Germline CDR1 is SGHRS and CDR2 is YFSETQ. V lost 3 bases to trimming and J lost 4 bases, with 35 bases between them. This CDR3 has 22 residues. Sequencing was performed on peripheral blood. The gene calls are TRBV5-1 and TRBJ2-1, with D maybe TRBD1 (12 bases). The sequence derives from a human donor in a cohort sampled during active COVID-19. In DNA form, the CDR3 reads TGCGCCAGCAGCTCCCGGGACAGGGGGCATAGCGGGAGGGCCATCCCTTACAATGAGCAGTTCTTC. The encoded protein is CASSSRDRGHSGRAIPYNEQFF.